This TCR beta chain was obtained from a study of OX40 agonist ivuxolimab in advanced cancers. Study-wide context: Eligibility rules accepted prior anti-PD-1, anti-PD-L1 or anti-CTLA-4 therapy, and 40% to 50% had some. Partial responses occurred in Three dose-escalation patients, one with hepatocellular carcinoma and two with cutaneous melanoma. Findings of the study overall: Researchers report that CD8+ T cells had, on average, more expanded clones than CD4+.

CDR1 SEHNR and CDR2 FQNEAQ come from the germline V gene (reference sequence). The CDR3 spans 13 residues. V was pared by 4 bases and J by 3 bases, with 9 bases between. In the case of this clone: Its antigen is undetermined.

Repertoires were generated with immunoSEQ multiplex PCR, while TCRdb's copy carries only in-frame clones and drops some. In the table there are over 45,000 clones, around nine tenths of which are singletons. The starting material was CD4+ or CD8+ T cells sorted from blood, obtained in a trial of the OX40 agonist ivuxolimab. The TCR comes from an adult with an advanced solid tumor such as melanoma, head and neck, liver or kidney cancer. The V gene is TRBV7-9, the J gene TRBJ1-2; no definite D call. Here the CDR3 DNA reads TGTGCCAGCAGCTCCGGGAGAGACTATGGCTACACCTTC. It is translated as CASSSGRDYGYTF. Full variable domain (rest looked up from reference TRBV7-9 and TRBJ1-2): DTGVSQNPRHKITKRGQNVTFRCDPISEHNRLYWYRQTLGQGPEFLTYFQNEAQLEKSRLLSDRFSAERPKGSFSTLEIQRTEQGDSAMYLCASSSGRDYGYTFGSGTRLTVV.